The sequence of this T cell receptor beta chain was determined in a study of T cell responses to AZD1222 COVID-19 vaccine. Measured with immunoSEQ multiplex PCR; TCRdb has only the in-frame clones, and not every one. The profile shows about 100,000 clones, 70% to 90% of them singletons. Germline CDR1 reads MNHEY; CDR2 reads SMNVEV (reference sequence). CDR3 length equals 14 residues. Between the trimmed V and J ends, which lost 5 bases and 3 bases, there was a span of 10 bases. Study-level findings and limits: The donor cohort was predominantly white British with a female majority, and clonal diversity may have been underestimated.

Points on this clone: Antigen: not known.

Sample: peripheral blood, taken on day 0 of AZD1222 vaccination. This chain connects TRBV27 to TRBJ1-4; D gene unclear. The source of this sequence is an adult in good health. The CDR3 region is CASSPWSSNEKLFF. The CDR3 bases are TGTGCCAGCAGTCCTTGGTCCTCTAATGAAAAACTGTTTTTT.